This T cell receptor (beta chain) was sequenced for a study of T-cell memory formation after mild COVID-19 (dated by TCRdb to about 2021). About the study as a whole: TCR sequence clusters from the two donors were largely donor specific. In two donors, T-cell clones that expanded and contracted after mild COVID-19 were followed by sequencing TCRalpha and TCRbeta repertoires longitudinally. The cohort was made up of two young adult volunteers, one female and one male, who were previously healthy. The paper as a whole reports these results and caveats: Contracting CD4+ clones were found mainly in CM and EM memory subsets, while CD8+ clones were enriched in EMRA. Clones contracting from day 15 to 85 had balanced CD4/CD8 phenotypes, while a second wave expanding from day 15 to 37 was biased towards CD4+. Whether the second-wave clones peaking on day 37 were SARS-CoV-2 specific was not confirmed. Some responding clones were detected in pre-infection memory, which suggested that pre-existing cross-reactive memory T cells had joined the SARS-CoV-2 response. Only a couple of mild cases were covered in the study, and larger cohorts including severe cases with pre-infection samples were considered necessary.

The instrument was an Illumina NovaSeq 6000. TCRalpha and TCRbeta cDNA libraries were constructed by 5'RACE with constant-segment primers, with sample barcodes and unique molecular identifiers being introduced. RNA was extracted from every sample with Trizol reagent. The libraries were amplified in two PCR steps, and the second step added a second sample barcode and Illumina TruSeq adapters. Sequencing of the libraries was done on an Illumina NovaSeq, producing 2 x 150 bp paired-end reads. Per the source publication's procedure: With migec v1.2.7, reads were demultiplexed and then collapsed into UMI-guided consensus sequences. Using mixcr v2.1.11, the UMI consensuses were aligned to TRA and TRB V and J templates and assembled into clonotypes. Expanded or contracted clonotypes were those called significant by both edgeR and NoisET, with noise models trained on biological replicates. For edgeR calls, the thresholds were a false discovery rate-adjusted p below 0.01 and a log2 fold-change of 1. PCA with hierarchical clustering of max-normalized trajectories of the 1000 most abundant clonotypes was used as exploratory dynamics analysis. Each responding clone was given a CD4 or CD8 phenotype based on the CD4+ and CD8+ repertoires, which had been sequenced separately. The public reads were reprocessed in TCRdb via fastp at Q25 and MiXCR, keeping in-frame beta chains. Identical CDR3 proteins give one entry, which carries the most common genes and DNA. The authors' filters were not applied to this entry. This sample comprises 170,000 or so distinct CDR3 sequences, about 22% of them detected only once. The ten biggest clones cover around 23% of the sample.

PBMCs were isolated by Ficoll-Paque density gradient centrifugation. Comment on this clonotype: Its binding antigen is unknown. One base away there is no much larger clone; base qualities are not given.

Looking up the germline V gene yields CDR1 SGHNT and CDR2 YENEEA. The trim is 5 bases for V and 2 bases for J, with a gap of 12 bases between the germline ends. The CDR3, cysteine through phenylalanine, is 15 amino acids long. Only the CDR3 region is kept as DNA, spanning 45 bases read in frame from base 1. The rearranged chain carries TRBV11-3 and TRBJ2-2; the best D guess is TRBD1, with 6 bases matching. The receptor was isolated from an adult woman who had mild COVID-19 (a few samples of this study predate the infection). The sample titles of this study are shuffled in the database, so cell type and time point are left out; the donor was told from shared clones. Sequencing input: PBMCs or a T cell subset sorted from them (not recorded which). The CDR3 protein: CASSPRTENTGELFF. The nucleotide sequence is given as TGTGCCAGCAGCCCCCGGACAGAAAACACCGGGGAGCTGTTTTTT.